The rows below give T cell receptor beta chains drawn from one sample of a study of sequential checkpoint blockade in melanoma. This table comes from immunoSEQ multiplex PCR, and its TCRdb copy is limited to in-frame clones, with some not included. The profile covers 10,000 or so clones, with 55% to 70% appearing a single time and approximately 30% taken by the ten largest. Sequences were derived from CD8+ T cells sorted from blood (inferred from file names), sampled from a patient given nivolumab and ipilimumab in sequence. The receptor source for this set is a human donor with melanoma. Each CDR3 is given with its conserved first and last residue. A D gene is named only where the DNA matches it firmly. Part of the rows lack a size; the others show once, few, many or a class for expanded clones.

J | size | V | D | DNA | CDR3
TRBJ2-7 | medium-sized | TRBV7-6 | - | TGTGCCAGCAGCTTAGGATCCCTCGACAGTGGCTACGAGCAGTACTTC | CASSLGSLDSGYEQYF
TRBJ2-7 | - | TRBV4-1 | TRBD2 | TGCGCCAGCAGCCAAGAACCCTGGGACTACTACGAGCAGTACTTC | CASSQEPWDYYEQYF
TRBJ2-3 | - | TRBV27 | - | TGTGCCAGCAGTCCTAGGCCGCAAAGCACAGATACGCAGTATTTT | CASSPRPQSTDTQYF
TRBJ1-1 | few | TRBV4-3 | - | TGCGCCAGCAGCCAACAGGGTCTGACTGAAGCTTTCTTT | CASSQQGLTEAFF
TRBJ1-2 | - | TRBV21-1 | - | TGTGCCAGCTACCGGACAGGGACATATGGCTACACCTTC | CASYRTGTYGYTF
TRBJ2-1 | - | TRBV18 | - | TGTGCCAGCTCAGCACCCAATCCCAGGTACTCCTACAATGAGCAGTTCTTC | CASSAPNPRYSYNEQFF
TRBJ1-2 | once | TRBV28 | TRBD1 | TGTGCCAGCAGCCCCAGGGGGACAGGGGTTCACCCTAACTATGGCTACACCTTC | CASSPRGTGVHPNYGYTF
TRBJ2-7 | - | TRBV6-1 | - | TGTGCCAGCACCCAAGACAGACCCTACGAGCAGTACTTC | CASTQDRPYEQYF
TRBJ1-1 | - | TRBV7-2 | - | TGTGCCAGCAGCCATGGACTCTTGGGAACTGAAGCTTTCTTT | CASSHGLLGTEAFF
TRBJ2-7 | - | TRBV28 | - | TGTGCCAGCAGTTTATCAGGAAAAGGCGAGCAGTACTTC | CASSLSGKGEQYF
TRBJ2-7 | few | TRBV7-9 | TRBD2 | TGTGCCAGCAGCCTATCAACTAGCGACTACGAGCAGTACTTC | CASSLSTSDYEQYF
TRBJ2-5 | few | TRBV7-2 | - | TGTGCCAGCAGCCCAGGGCGGCGGTACCAAGAGACCCAGTACTTC | CASSPGRRYQETQYF
TRBJ2-1 | - | TRBV28 | TRBD2 | TGTGCCAGCAGTTTCTCGGGGGGAGTCAATGAGCAGTTCTTC | CASSFSGGVNEQFF
TRBJ2-1 | - | TRBV13 | TRBD2 | TGTGCCAGCAGCCCCGGACTAGCGGGGAGAGTTGGGGAGCAGTTCTTC | CASSPGLAGRVGEQFF
TRBJ2-3 | - | TRBV27 | TRBD2 | TGTGCCAGCAGTCGCCTCTCGCGGGGGGGCACAGATACGCAGTATTTT | CASSRLSRGGTDTQYF
TRBJ2-7 | few | TRBV9 | - | TGTGCCAGCAGCGGACTATCCTACGAGCAGTACTTC | CASSGLSYEQYF
TRBJ2-7 | - | TRBV25-1 | - | TGTGCCAGCAGCCCCCGAGCCTACGAGCAGTACTTC | CASSPRAYEQYF
TRBJ2-7 | - | TRBV28 | TRBD1 | TGTGCCAGCAGTCCCCGGGACAGGGCCTACGAGCAGTACTTC | CASSPRDRAYEQYF
TRBJ2-5 | - | TRBV5-6 | TRBD2 | TGTGCCAGCAGCCTAGTCCGACTAGCTTTCGTGACCCAGTACTTC | CASSLVRLAFVTQYF
TRBJ2-4 | - | TRBV30 | TRBD2 | TGTGCCTGGAGTGTACCGGGGAGGGAAAACATTCAGTACTTC | CAWSVPGRENIQYF
TRBJ2-7 | - | TRBV4-3 | TRBD1 | TGCGCCAGCAGCCTCGGGACAGGGGCTAGTTACGAGCAGTACTTC | CASSLGTGASYEQYF
TRBJ2-5 | - | TRBV11-2 | TRBD1 | TGTGCCAGCAGCACAGGAGCCCAGGGGGCAATCGAGACCCAGTACTTC | CASSTGAQGAIETQYF
TRBJ1-1 | - | TRBV9 | - | TGTGCCAGCAGCCCTCGGACATTCGGACGACACACTGAAGCTTTCTTT | CASSPRTFGRHTEAFF
TRBJ1-4 | - | TRBV4-3 | TRBD1 | TGCGCCAGCAGCCGGGTCTTCGACAGGGGTCATGAAAAACTGTTTTTT | CASSRVFDRGHEKLFF
TRBJ2-7 | few | TRBV28 | TRBD1 | TGTGCCAGCGATGGTTACCGGACAGGGCGCGAGCAGTACTTC | CASDGYRTGREQYF
TRBJ2-3 | - | TRBV11-2 | - | TGTGCCAGCAGCTTCGGCGGTGTCCTAAGCACAGATACGCAGTATTTT | CASSFGGVLSTDTQYF
TRBJ2-1 | - | TRBV6-5 | TRBD2 | TGTGCCAGCACCTCTGGTAGCGGGAGGTTGGATGAGCAGTTCTTC | CASTSGSGRLDEQFF
TRBJ1-5 | - | TRBV7-8 | - | TGTGCCAGCAGCTTGGGGGACACAGGGCCCAATCAGCCCCAGCATTTT | CASSLGDTGPNQPQHF
TRBJ2-7 | once | TRBV7-9 | - | TGTGCCAGCAGCTTATCACTTCAGGGCTACGAGCAGTACTTC | CASSLSLQGYEQYF
TRBJ1-1 | - | TRBV5-4 | TRBD1 | TGTGCCAGCAGCTTTCCGGGACAGGGCTGGGGGGACACTGAAGCTTTCTTT | CASSFPGQGWGDTEAFF
TRBJ1-5 | medium-sized | TRBV10-3 | TRBD1 | TGTGCCATCAGTGAGTCGGGGACAGGGCGCAATCAGCCCCAGCATTTT | CAISESGTGRNQPQHF
TRBJ1-5 | - | TRBV2 | TRBD1 | TGTGCCAGCAGTGCAAAGCCGGGACAGGCGATGAGGTATGGCAATCAGCCCCAGCATTTT | CASSAKPGQAMRYGNQPQHF
TRBJ2-6 | - | TRBV7-6 | - | TGTGCCAGCAGCTGGGGCCCGGGAGCTGGGGCCAACGTCCTGACTTTC | CASSWGPGAGANVLTF
TRBJ2-7 | - | TRBV2 | - | TGTGCCAGCGGGGGCTCACTAGCGCGATTCTCCTACGAGCAGTACTTC | CASGGSLARFSYEQYF
TRBJ2-7 | - | TRBV10-2 | TRBD2 | TGCGCCGGTGGGAGGGAGATGCACGAGCAGTACTTC | CAGGREMHEQYF
TRBJ2-1 | - | TRBV7-9 | - | TGTGCCAGCAGCTTACCCCAAGCCGGGGGGCCGATAGTGCAGTTCTTC | CASSLPQAGGPIVQFF
TRBJ2-1 | - | TRBV7-2 | - | TGTGCCAGCAGCTTAGTTATCTCCCGCGAGGGCTACAATGAGCAGTTCTTC | CASSLVISREGYNEQFF
TRBJ2-7 | - | TRBV7-9 | - | TGTGCCAGCAGCTTAGCGGCAGGGCAAGAGCAGTACTTC | CASSLAAGQEQYF
TRBJ2-7 | once | TRBV5-7 | - | TGTGCCAGCAGCCGTGGGGCTCAGGGGAATAACGAGCAGTACTTC | CASSRGAQGNNEQYF
TRBJ2-3 | few | TRBV15 | TRBD1 | TGTGCCACCAGCATAACAGGGGGCCTCACAGATACGCAGTATTTT | CATSITGGLTDTQYF
TRBJ1-1 | - | TRBV4-1 | - | TGCGCCAGCAGCCAAGATAGACAGGAAGCTTTCTTT | CASSQDRQEAFF
TRBJ2-5 | once | TRBV18 | TRBD1 | TGTGCCAGCTCCCCAAGCCATGGACAGGGGGTGGCAGAGACCCAGTACTTC | CASSPSHGQGVAETQYF
TRBJ2-2 | few | TRBV6-4 | - | TGTGCCAGCCAACAGGGCCCCGACACCGGGGAGCTGTTTTTT | CASQQGPDTGELFF
TRBJ1-1 | few | TRBV15 | TRBD1 | TGTGCCACCAGCCCGGACAGGATGAACACTGAAGCTTTCTTT | CATSPDRMNTEAFF
TRBJ1-5 | - | TRBV19 | TRBD1 | TGTGCCAGTAATCGGGACAGGGTCGGCAATCAGCCCCAGCATTTT | CASNRDRVGNQPQHF
TRBJ2-5 | - | TRBV4-1 | TRBD1 | TGCGCCAGCAGCCCCGGACAGGTTGAAGAGACCCAGTACTTC | CASSPGQVEETQYF
TRBJ1-5 | once | TRBV18 | - | TGTGCCAGCTCACCAGGGGGCGGCAATCAGCCCCAGCATTTT | CASSPGGGNQPQHF
TRBJ2-3 | few | TRBV9 | - | TGTGCCAGCAGCGTAGAATGGCGGGGCAACACAGATACGCAGTATTTT | CASSVEWRGNTDTQYF
TRBJ2-2 | - | TRBV9 | - | TGTGCCAGCAGCCCGCGATTGCTGGTCGCCGGGGAGCTGTTTTTT | CASSPRLLVAGELFF
TRBJ1-6 | - | TRBV13 | TRBD1 | TGTGCCAGCAGCACGGGGACAGGGGGGAATTCACCCCTCCACTTT | CASSTGTGGNSPLHF
TRBJ2-7 | - | TRBV27 | - | TGTGCCAGCAGTCCCCGCCTGGGGGGCTACGAGCAGTACTTC | CASSPRLGGYEQYF
TRBJ1-1 | - | TRBV4-3 | - | TGCGCCAGCAGCCAAGAGTGGGGGCCCACTGAAGCTTTCTTT | CASSQEWGPTEAFF
TRBJ1-1 | - | TRBV6-1 | - | TGTGCCAGCGAGTGGGCCGAGAACACTGAAGCTTTCTTT | CASEWAENTEAFF
TRBJ1-5 | - | TRBV5-8 | - | TGTGCCAGCAGCCCCGGTTACAATCAGCCCCAGCATTTT | CASSPGYNQPQHF
TRBJ2-7 | - | TRBV7-9 | TRBD2 | TGTGCCAGCAGCTTAGCGCCAAGCGGGGGATGGTCCTACGAGCAGTACTTC | CASSLAPSGGWSYEQYF
TRBJ1-5 | - | TRBV28 | - | TGTGCCAGCAGTTTAAGGGGAAGTTTAGTGAATCAGCCCCAGCATTTT | CASSLRGSLVNQPQHF
TRBJ2-7 | - | TRBV27 | TRBD1 | TGTGCCAGCAGGAATACAGGGGACCACCACGAGCAGTACTTC | CASRNTGDHHEQYF
TRBJ2-7 | few | TRBV5-1 | - | TGCGCCAGCAGCTTGGTTGCAGGGAACTACGAGCAGTACTTC | CASSLVAGNYEQYF
TRBJ2-1 | - | TRBV9 | TRBD2 | TGTGCCAGCAGCGTCGCGGGGGGACATAATGAGCAGTTCTTC | CASSVAGGHNEQFF